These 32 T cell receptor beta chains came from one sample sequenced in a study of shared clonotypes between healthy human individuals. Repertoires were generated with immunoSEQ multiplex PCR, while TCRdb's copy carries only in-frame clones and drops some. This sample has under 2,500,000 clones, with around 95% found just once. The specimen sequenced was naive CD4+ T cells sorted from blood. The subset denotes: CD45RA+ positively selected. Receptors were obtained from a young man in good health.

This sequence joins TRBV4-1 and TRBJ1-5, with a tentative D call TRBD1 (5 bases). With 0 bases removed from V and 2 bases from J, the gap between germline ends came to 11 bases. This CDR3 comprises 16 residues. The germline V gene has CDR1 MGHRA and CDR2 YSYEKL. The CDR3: CASSQEGDLGNQPQHF. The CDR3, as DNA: TGCGCCAGCAGCCAAGAAGGGGATCTGGGCAATCAGCCCCAGCATTTT.

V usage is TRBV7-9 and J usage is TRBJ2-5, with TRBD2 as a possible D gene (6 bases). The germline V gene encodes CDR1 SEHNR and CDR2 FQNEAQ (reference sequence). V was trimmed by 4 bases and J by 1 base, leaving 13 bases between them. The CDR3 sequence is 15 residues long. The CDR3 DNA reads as TGTGCCAGCAGCTCATCCGGGACTTTCCAAGAGACCCAGTACTTC. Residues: CASSSSGTFQETQYF.

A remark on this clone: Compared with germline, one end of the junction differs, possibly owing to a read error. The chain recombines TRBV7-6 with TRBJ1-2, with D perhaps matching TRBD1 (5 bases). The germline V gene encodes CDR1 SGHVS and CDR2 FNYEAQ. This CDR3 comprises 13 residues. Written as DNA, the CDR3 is TGTGCCAGCAGCTTTGGGGGGGAGTATGTCTACACCTTC. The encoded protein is CASSFGGEYVYTF.

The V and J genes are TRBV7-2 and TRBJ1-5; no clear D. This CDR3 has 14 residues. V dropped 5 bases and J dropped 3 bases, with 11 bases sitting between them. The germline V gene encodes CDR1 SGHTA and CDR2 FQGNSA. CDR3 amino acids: CASSPRTINQPQHF. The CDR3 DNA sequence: TGTGCCAGCAGCCCACGAACTATCAATCAGCCCCAGCATTTT.

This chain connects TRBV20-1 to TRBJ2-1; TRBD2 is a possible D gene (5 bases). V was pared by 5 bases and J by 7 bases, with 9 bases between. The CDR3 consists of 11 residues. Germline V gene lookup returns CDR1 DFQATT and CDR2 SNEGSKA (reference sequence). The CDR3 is CSARTLNEQFF. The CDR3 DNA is TGCAGTGCTCGGACTTTAAATGAGCAGTTCTTC.

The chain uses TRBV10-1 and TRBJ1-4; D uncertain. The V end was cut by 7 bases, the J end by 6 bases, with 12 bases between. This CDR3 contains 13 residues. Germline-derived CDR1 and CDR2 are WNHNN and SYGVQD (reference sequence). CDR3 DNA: TGCGCCAGCACGACCCCCTGGGATGAAAAACTGTTTTTT. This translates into CASTTPWDEKLFF.

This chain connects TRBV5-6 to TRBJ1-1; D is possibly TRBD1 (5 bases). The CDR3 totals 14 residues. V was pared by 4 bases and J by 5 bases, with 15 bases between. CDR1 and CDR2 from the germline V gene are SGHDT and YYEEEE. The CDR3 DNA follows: TGTGCCAGCAGCGGCTTTGACAGAAGGACTGAAGCTTTCTTT. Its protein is CASSGFDRRTEAFF.

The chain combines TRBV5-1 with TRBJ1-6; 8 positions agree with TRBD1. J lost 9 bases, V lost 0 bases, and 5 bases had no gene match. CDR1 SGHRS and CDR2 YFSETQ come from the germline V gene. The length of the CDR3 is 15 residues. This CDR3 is CASSLEATGVSPLHF. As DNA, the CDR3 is TGCGCCAGCAGCTTGGAGGCGACAGGGGTTTCACCCCTCCACTTT. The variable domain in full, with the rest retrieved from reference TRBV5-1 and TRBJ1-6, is KAGVTQTPRYLIKTRGQQVTLSCSPISGHRSVSWYQQTPGQGLQFLFEYFSETQRNKGNFPGRFSGRQFSNSRSEMNVSTLELGDSALYLCASSLEATGVSPLHFGNGTRLTVT.

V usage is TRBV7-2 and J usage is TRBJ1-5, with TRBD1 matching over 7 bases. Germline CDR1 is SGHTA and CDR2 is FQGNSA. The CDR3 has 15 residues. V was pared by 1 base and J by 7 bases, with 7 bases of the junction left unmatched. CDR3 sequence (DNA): TGTGCCAGCAGCTTAGTTACAGGGGTAAGACAGCCCCAGCATTTT. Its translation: CASSLVTGVRQPQHF.

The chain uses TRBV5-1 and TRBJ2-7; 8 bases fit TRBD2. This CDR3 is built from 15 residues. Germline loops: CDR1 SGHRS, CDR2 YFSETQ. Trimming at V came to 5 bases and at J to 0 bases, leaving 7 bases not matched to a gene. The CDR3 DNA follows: TGCGCCAGCAGGGTCTTGGCGGGAGGCTCCTACGAGCAGTACTTC. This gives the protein CASRVLAGGSYEQYF. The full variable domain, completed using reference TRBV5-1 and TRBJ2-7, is KAGVTQTPRYLIKTRGQQVTLSCSPISGHRSVSWYQQTPGQGLQFLFEYFSETQRNKGNFPGRFSGRQFSNSRSEMNVSTLELGDSALYLCASRVLAGGSYEQYFGPGTRLTVT.

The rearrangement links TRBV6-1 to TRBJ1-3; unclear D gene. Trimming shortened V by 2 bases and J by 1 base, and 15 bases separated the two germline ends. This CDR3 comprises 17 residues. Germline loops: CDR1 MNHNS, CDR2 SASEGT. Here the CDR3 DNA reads TGTGCCAGCAGTGAATCCCCATTGAGCTTGTCTGGAAACACCATATATTTT. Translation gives CASSESPLSLSGNTIYF.

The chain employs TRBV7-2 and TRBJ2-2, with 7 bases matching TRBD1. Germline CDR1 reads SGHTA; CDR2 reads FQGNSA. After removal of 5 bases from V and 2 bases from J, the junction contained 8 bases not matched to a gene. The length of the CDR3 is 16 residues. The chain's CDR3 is CASSPRTGHNTGELFF. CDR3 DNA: TGTGCCAGCAGCCCTCGGACAGGTCACAACACCGGGGAGCTGTTTTTT.

The CDR3 protein is CASSRLRQANTEAFF. Here the CDR3 DNA reads TGTGCCAGTAGTAGACTCCGACAGGCGAACACTGAAGCTTTCTTT. The rearrangement joins TRBV19 to TRBJ1-1; a weak D match, TRBD1 (6 bases). V lost 4 bases to trimming and J lost 1 base, with 13 bases between them. The CDR3 covers 15 residues. CDR1 is LNHDA, CDR2 SQIVND, per germline (reference sequence).

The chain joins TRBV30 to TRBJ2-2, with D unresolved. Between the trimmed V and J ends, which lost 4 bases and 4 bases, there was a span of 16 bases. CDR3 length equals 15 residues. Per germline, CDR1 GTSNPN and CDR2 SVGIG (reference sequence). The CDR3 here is CAWTPGRRVTGELFF. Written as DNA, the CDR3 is TGTGCCTGGACCCCGGGCCGCCGTGTCACCGGGGAGCTGTTTTTT.

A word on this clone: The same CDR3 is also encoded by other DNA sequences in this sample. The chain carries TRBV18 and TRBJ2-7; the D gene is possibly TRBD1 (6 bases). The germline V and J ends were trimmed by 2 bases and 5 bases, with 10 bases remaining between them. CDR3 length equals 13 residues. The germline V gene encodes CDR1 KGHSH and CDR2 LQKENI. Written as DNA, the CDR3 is TGTGCCAGCTCACCATTAGGGGGTAACGAGCAGTACTTC. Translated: CASSPLGGNEQYF. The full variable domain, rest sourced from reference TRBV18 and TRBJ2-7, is NAGVMQNPRHLVRRRGQEARLRCSPMKGHSHVYWYRQLPEEGLKFMVYLQKENIIDESGMPKERFSAEFPKEGPSILRIQQVVRGDSAAYFCASSPLGGNEQYFGPGTRLTVT.

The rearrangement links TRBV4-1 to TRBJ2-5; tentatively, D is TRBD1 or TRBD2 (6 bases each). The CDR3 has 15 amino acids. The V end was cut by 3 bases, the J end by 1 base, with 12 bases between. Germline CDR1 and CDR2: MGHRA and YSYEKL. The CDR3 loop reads CASSQIRGPQETQYF. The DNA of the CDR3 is TGCGCCAGCAGCCAGATACGGGGGCCCCAAGAGACCCAGTACTTC.

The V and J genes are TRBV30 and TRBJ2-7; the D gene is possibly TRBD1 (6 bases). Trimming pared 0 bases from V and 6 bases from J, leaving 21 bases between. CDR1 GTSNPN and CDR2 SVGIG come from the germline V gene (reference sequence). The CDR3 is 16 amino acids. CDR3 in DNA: TGTGCCTGGAGTGTACGGCAGGGGACGAGAGTTGGCGAGCAGTACTTC. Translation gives CAWSVRQGTRVGEQYF. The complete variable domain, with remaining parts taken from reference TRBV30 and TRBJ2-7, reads SQTIHQWPATLVQPVGSPLSLECTVEGTSNPNLYWYRQAAGRGLQLLFYSVGIGQISSEVPQNLSASRPQDRQFILSSKKLLLSDSGFYLCAWSVRQGTRVGEQYFGPGTRLTVT.

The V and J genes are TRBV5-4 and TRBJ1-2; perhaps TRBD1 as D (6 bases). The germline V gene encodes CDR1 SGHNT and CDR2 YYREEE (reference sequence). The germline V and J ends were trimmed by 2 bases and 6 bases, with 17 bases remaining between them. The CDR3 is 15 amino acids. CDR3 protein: CASSFDGRGKDGYTF. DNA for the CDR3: TGTGCCAGCAGCTTTGATGGTAGGGGGAAAGATGGCTACACCTTC.

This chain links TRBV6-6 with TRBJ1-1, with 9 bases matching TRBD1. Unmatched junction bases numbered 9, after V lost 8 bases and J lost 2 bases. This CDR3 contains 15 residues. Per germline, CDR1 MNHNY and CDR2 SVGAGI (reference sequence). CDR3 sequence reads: CASQLPGQGNTEAFF. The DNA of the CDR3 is TGTGCCAGCCAACTACCGGGACAGGGAAACACTGAAGCTTTCTTT.

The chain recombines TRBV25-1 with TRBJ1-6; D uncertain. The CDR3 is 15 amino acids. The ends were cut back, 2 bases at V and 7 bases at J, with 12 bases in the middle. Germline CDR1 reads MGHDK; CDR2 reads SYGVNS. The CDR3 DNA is TGTGCCAGCAGTGAAGGAACGGTTCCAAATTCACCCCTCCACTTT. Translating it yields CASSEGTVPNSPLHF.

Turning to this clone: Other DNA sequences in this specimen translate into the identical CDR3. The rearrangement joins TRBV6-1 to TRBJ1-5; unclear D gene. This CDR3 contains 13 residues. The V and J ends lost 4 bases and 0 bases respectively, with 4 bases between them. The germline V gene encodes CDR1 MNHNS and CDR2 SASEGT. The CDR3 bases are TGTGCCAGCAGTGGTAATAGCAATCAGCCCCAGCATTTT. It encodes CASSGNSNQPQHF.

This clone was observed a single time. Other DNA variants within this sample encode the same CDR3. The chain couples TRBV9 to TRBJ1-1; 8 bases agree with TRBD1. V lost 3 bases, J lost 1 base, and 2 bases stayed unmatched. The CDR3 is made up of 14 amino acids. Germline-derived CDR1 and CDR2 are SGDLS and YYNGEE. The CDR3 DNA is TGTGCCAGCAGCGCCGGGACAGGGAACACTGAAGCTTTCTTT. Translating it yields CASSAGTGNTEAFF.

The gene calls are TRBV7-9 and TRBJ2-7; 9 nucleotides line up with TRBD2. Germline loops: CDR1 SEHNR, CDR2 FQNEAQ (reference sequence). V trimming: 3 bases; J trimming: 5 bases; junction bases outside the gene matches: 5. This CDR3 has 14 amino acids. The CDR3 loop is CASSFASGEDEQYF. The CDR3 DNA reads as TGTGCCAGCAGCTTTGCTAGCGGGGAAGACGAGCAGTACTTC.

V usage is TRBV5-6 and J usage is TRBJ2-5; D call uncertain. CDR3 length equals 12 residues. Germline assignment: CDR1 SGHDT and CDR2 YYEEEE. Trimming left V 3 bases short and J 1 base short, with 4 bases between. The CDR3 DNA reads TGTGCCAGCAGCTCCTCCCAAGAGACCCAGTACTTC. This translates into CASSSSQETQYF.

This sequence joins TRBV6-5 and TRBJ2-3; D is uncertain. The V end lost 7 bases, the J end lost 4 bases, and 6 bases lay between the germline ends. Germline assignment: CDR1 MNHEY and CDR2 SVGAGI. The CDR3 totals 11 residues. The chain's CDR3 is CASNSADTQYF. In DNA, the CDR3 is TGTGCCAGCAATTCGGCAGATACGCAGTATTTT.

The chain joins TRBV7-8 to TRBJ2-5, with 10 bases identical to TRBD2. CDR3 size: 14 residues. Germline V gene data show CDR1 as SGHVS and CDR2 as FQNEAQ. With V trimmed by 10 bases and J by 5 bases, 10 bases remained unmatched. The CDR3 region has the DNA TGTGCCACAGGAAGCGGGGGGGCCTCGGAGACCCAGTACTTC. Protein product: CATGSGGASETQYF. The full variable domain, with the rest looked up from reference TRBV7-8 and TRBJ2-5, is GAGVSQSPRYKVAKRGQDVALRCDPISGHVSLFWYQQALGQGPEFLTYFQNEAQLDKSGLPSDRFFAERPEGSVSTLKIQRTQQEDSAVYLCATGSGGASETQYFGPGTRLLVL.

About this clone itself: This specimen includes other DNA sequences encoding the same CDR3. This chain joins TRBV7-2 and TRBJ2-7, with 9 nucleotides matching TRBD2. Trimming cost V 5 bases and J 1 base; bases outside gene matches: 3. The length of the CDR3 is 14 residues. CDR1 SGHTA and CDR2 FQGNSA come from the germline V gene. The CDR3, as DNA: TGTGCCAGCAGCCCGGGACTAGCTTCCTACGAGCAGTACTTC. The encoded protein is CASSPGLASYEQYF.

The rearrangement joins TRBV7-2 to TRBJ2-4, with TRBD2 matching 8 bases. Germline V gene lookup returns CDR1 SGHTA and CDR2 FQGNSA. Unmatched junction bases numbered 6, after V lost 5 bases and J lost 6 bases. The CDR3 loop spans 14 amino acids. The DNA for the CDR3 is TGTGCCAGCAGCCCTCAGCGGGAGTTAAACATTCAGTACTTC. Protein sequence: CASSPQRELNIQYF.

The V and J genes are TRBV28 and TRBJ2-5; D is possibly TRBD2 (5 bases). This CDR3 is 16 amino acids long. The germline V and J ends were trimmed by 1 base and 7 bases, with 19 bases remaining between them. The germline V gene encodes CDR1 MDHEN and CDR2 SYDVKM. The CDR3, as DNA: TGTGCCAGCAGTTTATTGAGGGCGGCGGGTAGTCGGACCCAGTACTTC. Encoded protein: CASSLLRAAGSRTQYF.

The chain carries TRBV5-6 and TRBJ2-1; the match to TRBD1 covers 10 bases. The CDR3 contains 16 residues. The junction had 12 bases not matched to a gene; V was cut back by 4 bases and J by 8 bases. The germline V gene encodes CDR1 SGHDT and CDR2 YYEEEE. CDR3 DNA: TGTGCCAGCAGCCTTCCGGGACAGGGGAATAAGGATGAGCAGTTCTTC. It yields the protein CASSLPGQGNKDEQFF. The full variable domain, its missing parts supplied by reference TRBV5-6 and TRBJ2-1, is DAGVTQSPTHLIKTRGQQVTLRCSPKSGHDTVSWYQQALGQGPQFIFQYYEEEERQRGNFPDRFSGHQFPNYSSELNVNALLLGDSALYLCASSLPGQGNKDEQFFGPGTRLTVL.

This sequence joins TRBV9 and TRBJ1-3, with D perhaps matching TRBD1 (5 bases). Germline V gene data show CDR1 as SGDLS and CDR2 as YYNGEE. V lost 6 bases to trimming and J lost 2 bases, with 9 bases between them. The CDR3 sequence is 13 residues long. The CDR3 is CASTRAPGNTIYF. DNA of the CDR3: TGTGCCAGCACCAGGGCGCCTGGAAACACCATATATTTT. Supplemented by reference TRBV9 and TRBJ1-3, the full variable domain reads DSGVTQTPKHLITATGQRVTLRCSPRSGDLSVYWYQQSLDQGLQFLIQYYNGEERAKGNILERFSAQQFPDLHSELNLSSLELGDSALYFCASTRAPGNTIYFGEGSWLTVV.

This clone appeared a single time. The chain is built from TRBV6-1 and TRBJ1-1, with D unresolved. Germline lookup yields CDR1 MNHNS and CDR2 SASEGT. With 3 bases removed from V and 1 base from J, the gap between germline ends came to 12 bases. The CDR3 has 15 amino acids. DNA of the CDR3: TGTGCCAGCAGTGACAGAGGAAGGGAGAACACTGAAGCTTTCTTT. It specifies CASSDRGRENTEAFF.